A single sample gave rise to the 28 T cell receptor beta chains below, sequenced in a study of blood T cell repertoires in COVID-19. Data came from immunoSEQ multiplex PCR; TCRdb stores just in-frame clones and leaves some out. The sample lists 200,000 to 250,000 clones; under 90% were seen once. Sequenced material: PBMCs or T cells enriched from blood (not recorded which). These receptors were obtained from a man aged 60-69 years who had recovered from COVID-19.

This clone appeared a single time. The V call is TRBV2, the J call TRBJ1-5; 10 bases map to TRBD1. This CDR3 is built from 17 residues. V was pared by 3 bases and J by 1 base, with 6 bases of the junction left unmatched. Germline V gene data show CDR1 as SNHLY and CDR2 as FYNNEI. The CDR3 reads CASSDLGTGASNQPQHF. In nucleotides, the CDR3 is TGTGCCAGCAGTGATCTGGGGACAGGGGCCAGCAATCAGCCCCAGCATTTT.

This chain connects TRBV11-2 to TRBJ1-4; 8 positions agree with TRBD1. V dropped 5 bases and J dropped 8; count of bases not matched to a gene: 7. CDR3 length equals 14 residues. Germline assignment: CDR1 SGHAT and CDR2 FQNNGV. CDR3 in amino acids: CASSAGQGREKLFF. In DNA, the CDR3 is TGTGCCAGCAGCGCCGGACAGGGCCGGGAAAAACTGTTTTTT.

This rearrangement joins TRBV18 to TRBJ2-5; TRBD2 aligns across 8 bases. The CDR3 has 15 residues. J lost 2 bases, V lost 3 bases, and 5 bases had no gene match. The germline V gene encodes CDR1 KGHSH and CDR2 LQKENI. The CDR3 region is CASSPARGVQETQYF. CDR3 coding DNA: TGTGCCAGCTCACCGGCGCGGGGGGTACAAGAGACCCAGTACTTC.

The CDR3 here is CASSEAGTGDHYEQYF. The CDR3 DNA reads as TGTGCCAGCAGTGAAGCCGGGACAGGGGACCACTACGAGCAGTACTTC. The chain links TRBV2 to TRBJ2-7; 10 bases fit TRBD1. The ends lost 0 bases at V and 3 bases at J; junction bases unmatched: 5. CDR3 size: 16 residues. Germline CDR1 reads SNHLY; CDR2 reads FYNNEI.

This chain joins TRBV24-1 and TRBJ2-2; D is perhaps TRBD2 (6 bases). CDR1 is KGHDR, CDR2 SFDVKD, per germline. Trimming pared 5 bases from V and 0 bases from J, leaving 12 bases between. CDR3 length equals 16 residues. The CDR3: CATSVLGGSNTGELFF. CDR3 coding DNA: TGTGCCACCAGTGTGCTCGGGGGATCGAACACCGGGGAGCTGTTTTTT.

The rearrangement links TRBV21-1 to TRBJ1-1. TRBV21-1 is a pseudogene locus. This CDR3 has 16 amino acids. The CDR3 spells CASSNRIQPSGTEAFF. CDR3 sequence (DNA): TGTGCCAGCAGCAATAGGATCCAACCCTCGGGCACTGAAGCTTTCTTT.

This chain links TRBV5-8 with TRBJ1-2, with TRBD1 matching over 11 bases. Trimming cost V 4 bases and J 10 bases; bases outside gene matches: 6. The CDR3 is 13 amino acids. In germline, CDR1 is SGHTS, CDR2 YDEGEE. The CDR3, as DNA: TGTGCCAGCAGCACTGGGACAGGGGGATCCTACACCTTC. The encoded protein is CASSTGTGGSYTF.

V gene TRBV6-2 or TRBV6-3 combines with J gene TRBJ1-1, with 8 bases aligning to TRBD1. The CDR3 contains 15 residues. Germline V gene lookup returns CDR1 MNHEY and CDR2 SVGEGT. J lost 0 bases, V lost 6 bases, and 6 bases had no gene match. CDR3 DNA: TGTGCCAGCAGCCCACGGGACAGGATGAACACTGAAGCTTTCTTT. Its protein is CASSPRDRMNTEAFF.

This clone was detected ten times or more. The gene calls are TRBV4-2 and TRBJ1-1; TRBD1 agrees at 9 bases. CDR3 length equals 14 residues. With 4 bases clipped from V and 7 bases from J, the junction kept 7 bases outside the gene matches. Per germline, CDR1 LGHNA and CDR2 YNFKEQ. The CDR3 region is CASSPTGGRDEAFF. The CDR3 coding sequence is TGTGCCAGCAGCCCGACAGGGGGAAGGGATGAAGCTTTCTTT.

This chain joins TRBV2 and TRBJ2-3; the match to TRBD2 covers 9 bases. The CDR3 covers 14 residues. Germline V gives CDR1 SNHLY, CDR2 FYNNEI. The junction had 1 base not matched to a gene; V was cut back by 6 bases and J by 0 bases. In DNA, the CDR3 is TGTGCCAGCAGCGGACTAGCGAGCACAGATACGCAGTATTTT. Amino acid sequence: CASSGLASTDTQYF.

This rearrangement joins TRBV28 to TRBJ1-5; D is uncertain. Germline values: CDR1 MDHEN, CDR2 SYDVKM. V lost 6 bases and J 2 bases, leaving 14 bases between the germline ends. This CDR3 region has 15 residues. For the CDR3, the DNA is TGTGCCAGCAGCCCTCCCAGAGGCGGCAATCAGCCCCAGCATTTT. It yields the protein CASSPPRGGNQPQHF.

The CDR3, as DNA: TGTGCCAGCAGCCAAGATCCGGGGCAGGGGAATGAAAAACTGTTTTTT. It specifies CASSQDPGQGNEKLFF. The chain is built from TRBV4-2 and TRBJ1-4; tentatively, D is TRBD1 (6 bases). Germline CDR1 is LGHNA and CDR2 is YNFKEQ. This CDR3 is built from 16 residues. V lost 0 bases and J 5 bases, leaving 13 bases between the germline ends.

The V and J genes are TRBV7-3 and TRBJ2-1, with 8 bases identical to TRBD2. The CDR3 is 14 amino acids. The germline V gene encodes CDR1 SGHTA and CDR2 FQGTGA. After removal of 5 bases from V and 5 bases from J, the junction contained 5 bases not matched to a gene. CDR3 DNA sequence: TGTGCCAGCAGCCGTAGCGGGGCGAACAATGAGCAGTTCTTC. This sequence encodes CASSRSGANNEQFF.

The J gene is TRBJ2-7, the V gene TRBV15; weak D call: TRBD1 (7 bases). CDR1 and CDR2 from the germline V gene are LNHNV and YYDKDF (reference sequence). This CDR3 comprises 15 residues. V lost 2 bases, J lost 2 bases, and 13 bases lay in between. CDR3 coding DNA: TGTGCCACCAGCAGAACTTCAGGGGGGACCTACGAGCAGTACTTC. Its protein product is CATSRTSGGTYEQYF.

The chain has TRBV5-6 and TRBJ1-2; 11 bases are a match to TRBD1. Trimming took 4 bases from V and 14 from J; bases not matched to a gene: 10. This CDR3 has 13 amino acids. Germline CDR1 and CDR2: SGHDT and YYEEEE. CDR3 residues: CASSRRDRGTRTF. The CDR3 DNA follows: TGTGCCAGCAGCCGCCGGGACAGGGGGACGAGGACCTTC.

The chain recombines TRBV4-3 with TRBJ1-6, with a tentative D call TRBD1 (6 bases). Per the germline V gene, CDR1 is LGHNA and CDR2 is YSLEER. The V gene lost 4 bases and the J gene lost 5 bases, with 15 bases spanning the gap. This CDR3 is 16 amino acids long. CDR3 nucleotide sequence: TGCGCCAGCAGCCGAGCCACAGGGTCTAATAATTCACCCCTCCACTTT. It encodes CASSRATGSNNSPLHF.

The CDR3 DNA follows: TGTGCCAGCAGGTCACAGGGGGCAGGGGAAAAACTGTTTTTT. It translates to CASRSQGAGEKLFF. V and J are TRBV6-5 and TRBJ1-4, with 9 bases fitting TRBD1. Trimming cost V 6 bases and J 8 bases; bases outside gene matches: 7. Germline V CDR1 and CDR2: MNHEY, SVGAGI. The CDR3 covers 14 residues.

The chain joins TRBV7-9 to TRBJ2-1, with TRBD1 identical over 11 bases. This CDR3 comprises 16 residues. With V trimmed by 3 bases and J by 7 bases, 8 bases remained unmatched. The germline V gene has CDR1 SEHNR and CDR2 FQNEAQ (reference sequence). The CDR3 DNA is TGTGCCAGCAGCTTCACCGGGACAGGGGGTGTGAATGAGCAGTTCTTC. Translated, it gives CASSFTGTGGVNEQFF.

The V and J genes are TRBV24-1 and TRBJ2-2; TRBD2 might be the D (6 bases). Trimming took off 9 bases at V and 0 bases at J, with 13 bases between the two ends. CDR3 length: 15 amino acids. Per germline, CDR1 KGHDR and CDR2 SFDVKD. The CDR3 bases are TGTGCCACCCGGGATTCGGGGGCGAACACCGGGGAGCTGTTTTTT. This translates into CATRDSGANTGELFF.

The CDR3 is CASSPTLGRVTEAFF. The CDR3 coding sequence is TGTGCCAGCAGTCCTACCTTGGGGAGGGTCACTGAAGCTTTCTTT. V is TRBV27 and J is TRBJ1-1; D gene uncertain. Trimming stripped 5 bases from V and 4 bases from J, with 17 bases between. The CDR3 sequence is 15 residues long. Germline loops: CDR1 MNHEY, CDR2 SMNVEV (reference sequence).

J is TRBJ1-5 and V is TRBV15, with TRBD1 as a possible D gene (6 bases). The V gene's germline CDR1 is LNHNV and CDR2 YYDKDF (reference sequence). This CDR3 is built from 15 residues. Between the trimmed V and J ends, which lost 5 bases and 4 bases, there was a span of 15 bases. Written as DNA, the CDR3 is TGTGCCACCAGCGGTCACTTCCAGGGGAATCAGCCCCAGCATTTT. Its translation: CATSGHFQGNQPQHF.

This clone was observed a few times. This chain uses TRBV14 with TRBJ2-5; TRBD2 aligns across 9 bases. From germline, CDR1 is SGHDN and CDR2 FVKESK. V was clipped by 3 bases and J by 4 bases; unmatched bases: 15. CDR3 length: 18 amino acids. CDR3 DNA: TGTGCCAGCAGCCACGTGACGTCTAGCGGGGATTTGGCAGAGACCCAGTACTTC. It specifies CASSHVTSSGDLAETQYF.

The rearrangement uses TRBV10-3 and TRBJ1-2, with 7 bases aligning to TRBD1. V gave up 10 bases and J gave up 3 bases; unmatched junction bases: 11. The CDR3 is 14 amino acids. The V gene's germline CDR1 is ENHRY and CDR2 SYGVKD. The CDR3 loop reads CATGRDSGDYGYTF. The CDR3 DNA reads as TGTGCCACAGGTCGGGACAGTGGTGACTATGGCTACACCTTC.

This clone was observed a handful of times. The CDR3 sequence: CASSLGIDRNNEKLFF. Written as DNA, the CDR3 is TGTGCCAGCAGCTTGGGTATCGACAGGAATAATGAAAAACTGTTTTTT. The chain recombines TRBV5-8 with TRBJ1-4; D may be TRBD1 (6 bases). The CDR3 extends over 16 amino acids. V shed 0 bases and J shed 4 bases, with 13 bases lying between them. Germline CDR1 SGHTS, CDR2 YDEGEE.

The chain links TRBV19 to TRBJ1-5; possibly TRBD1 for D (5 bases). The CDR3 length is 14 residues. Germline V gene data show CDR1 as LNHDA and CDR2 as SQIVND (reference sequence). Trimming stripped 3 bases from V and 6 bases from J, with 12 bases between. The CDR3 sequence is CASSITGGSQPQHF. The CDR3 region has the DNA TGTGCCAGTAGTATTACGGGGGGGAGTCAGCCCCAGCATTTT.

This sequence joins TRBV11-1 and TRBJ2-2; a possible D gene is TRBD1 (5 bases). This CDR3 contains 14 residues. Germline V gives CDR1 SGHAT, CDR2 FQDESV (reference sequence). Trimming pared 5 bases from V and 7 bases from J, leaving 14 bases between. The CDR3 is CASSGEAGFGELFF. The CDR3 DNA follows: TGTGCCAGCAGCGGAGAAGCAGGGTTCGGGGAGCTGTTTTTT. Together with reference TRBV11-1 and TRBJ2-2, the CDR3 gives the full variable domain: EAEVAQSPRYKITEKSQAVAFWCDPISGHATLYWYRQILGQGPELLVQFQDESVVDDSQLPKDRFSAERLKGVDSTLKIQPAELGDSAMYLCASSGEAGFGELFFGEGSRLTVL.

Concerning this clone itself: Other DNA sequences within the sample encode an identical CDR3. The chain recombines TRBV7-2 with TRBJ1-5; D is ambiguous. The CDR3 covers 13 residues. Trimming pared 2 bases from V and 1 base from J, leaving 3 bases between. Germline values: CDR1 SGHTA, CDR2 FQGNSA. This chain's CDR3 is CASSLRSNQPQHF. The CDR3 DNA sequence: TGTGCCAGCAGCTTACGGAGCAATCAGCCCCAGCATTTT.

The V gene is TRBV29-1, the J gene TRBJ1-1; D is unclear. Germline CDR1 and CDR2: SQVTM and ANQGSEA. CDR3 size: 12 residues. V was trimmed by 7 bases and J by 0 bases, leaving 9 bases between them. The CDR3 sequence: CSAGGVNTEAFF. CDR3 DNA: TGCAGCGCTGGCGGAGTGAACACTGAAGCTTTCTTT.